The 25 T cell receptor beta chains below all came from one sample that was sequenced in a study of human T cells and chemical hapten exposure. As to time point: patch test 1, 2 weeks after DPC sensitization. The treatment here: therapeutic diphenylcyclopropenone sensitization with weekly scalp DPC. One entry per CDR3 protein results from TCRdb running MiXCR on the RACE reads. There are about 90,000 distinct CDR3 sequences in the sample; roughly a tenth occur only once, and about 2.4% lies in the top ten. The source was whole blood, collected in connection with sensitization to the hapten diphenylcyclopropenone (DPC). The source of these receptors is a man aged 35 to 55 with alopecia areata. Some clones in this sample may be carry-over from other donors' samples.

This clonotype was seen at least ten times. J is TRBJ1-2 and V is TRBV12-3 or TRBV12-4; D is undetermined. Between the trimmed V and J ends, which lost 7 bases and 0 bases, there was a span of 9 bases. The CDR3 runs 13 residues. The CDR3 is CASNIRANYGYTF. DNA for the CDR3: TGTGCCAGCAACATCAGAGCTAACTATGGCTACACCTTC.

V is TRBV5-4 and J is TRBJ2-5; 8 bases are a match to TRBD2. Germline CDR1 SGHNT, CDR2 YYREEE (reference sequence). The CDR3 extends over 16 amino acids. J was trimmed by 0 bases and V by 7 bases; bases with no gene match: 11. Here the CDR3 DNA reads TGTGCCAGCGGGAGCGGGGGCGGAACGTACCAAGAGACCCAGTACTTC. Translating it yields CASGSGGGTYQETQYF.

This clonotype occurred a few times. The rearrangement joins TRBV12-3 or TRBV12-4 to TRBJ2-1; D remains ambiguous. V dropped 6 bases and J dropped 5 bases, with 8 bases sitting between them. This CDR3 region has 12 residues. CDR3 in DNA: TGTGCCAGCAGAACTATGAACAATGAGCAGTTCTTC. It yields the protein CASRTMNNEQFF.

The chain joins TRBV6-2 or TRBV6-3 to TRBJ2-7; weak D call: TRBD1 (6 bases). The length of the CDR3 is 14 residues. Germline V gives CDR1 MNHEY, CDR2 SVGEGT. Trimming stripped 4 bases from V and 7 bases from J, with 17 bases between. CDR3 sequence: CASSLSPGVGEQYV. CDR3 bases: TGTGCCAGCAGTTTAAGCCCAGGGGTCGGAGAGCAGTACGTC.

This clonotype was observed a few times. CDR3 sequence (DNA): TGTGCCAGCAGCCAAGGACAGCCGGGATTAGGGGAGCTGTTTTTT. This sequence encodes CASSQGQPGLGELFF. This chain connects TRBV3-1 to TRBJ2-2, with D perhaps assigned TRBD1 or TRBD2 (5 bases each). CDR3 length equals 15 residues. V lost 1 base and J lost 8, with 14 bases in between. The germline gives CDR1 LGHDT, CDR2 YNNKEL (reference sequence). The entire variable domain, with the rest obtained from reference TRBV3-1 and TRBJ2-2, is as follows: DTAVSQTPKYLVTQMGNDKSIKCEQNLGHDTMYWYKQDSKKFLKIMFSYNNKELIINETVPNRFSPKSPDKAHLNLHINSLELGDSAVYFCASSQGQPGLGELFFGEGSRLTVL.

In this sample, this clonotype turned up many times. The chain employs TRBV6-1 and TRBJ1-5; D gene unclear. In germline, CDR1 is MNHNS, CDR2 SASEGT. This CDR3 contains 14 residues. Trimming removed 2 bases from V and 4 bases from J, with 9 bases in between. The CDR3 DNA reads TGTGCCAGCAGTGAAAGTGCCGTAAATCAGCCCCAGCATTTT. Protein: CASSESAVNQPQHF.

This clonotype was detected only a few times. The V and J genes are TRBV4-3 and TRBJ2-3, with TRBD1 matching over 9 bases. CDR1 is LGHNA and CDR2 is YSLEER in the germline V gene. Unmatched junction bases numbered 11, after V lost 0 bases and J lost 4 bases. CDR3 size: 18 residues. The CDR3 bases are TGCGCCAGCAGCCAAGATCCTCCCGGGACAGGGTTTTCAGATACGCAGTATTTT. Protein product: CASSQDPPGTGFSDTQYF.

This clonotype has more than one count but fewer than ten. The gene calls are TRBV7-2 and TRBJ1-6, with a tentative D call TRBD1 (5 bases). This CDR3 has 15 residues. CDR1 and CDR2 from the germline V gene are SGHTA and FQGNSA. V lost 2 bases and J 10 bases, leaving 15 bases between the germline ends. For the CDR3, the DNA is TGTGCCAGCAGCTTAACGGGGTCGGGGGAATCACCCCTCCACTTT. This gives the protein CASSLTGSGESPLHF.

The sample holds a few counts of this clonotype. The rearrangement uses TRBV10-3 and TRBJ2-5; 8 bases line up with TRBD1. Germline trimming cut 2 bases from V and 4 bases from J; bases unmatched to any gene: 6. Germline V gene lookup returns CDR1 ENHRY and CDR2 SYGVKD. The CDR3 runs to 15 residues. This CDR3 reads CAISEARQGRETQYF. The CDR3 DNA follows: TGTGCCATCAGTGAGGCAAGACAGGGGCGAGAGACCCAGTACTTC.

This clonotype was seen a few times. The chain combines TRBV12-3 or TRBV12-4 with TRBJ2-2, with TRBD2 matching over 7 bases. The CDR3 length is 16 residues. J gave up 3 bases and V 2 bases, and 6 bases lay outside the gene matches. The CDR3 DNA reads as TGTGCCAGCAGTTTAAGTGGCGGGAGAGACACCGGGGAGCTGTTTTTT. Translated: CASSLSGGRDTGELFF.

This chain links TRBV7-2 with TRBJ2-7, with 10 bases matching TRBD2. CDR3 size: 15 residues. Germline V gene data show CDR1 as SGHTA and CDR2 as FQGNSA. V lost 5 bases and J lost 2; bases outside the gene matches: 6. CDR3 amino acids: CASSPRTSGPYEQYF. The CDR3 DNA reads TGTGCCAGCAGCCCGCGGACTAGCGGCCCCTACGAGCAGTACTTC.

This clonotype was recorded at least ten times. The chain links TRBV27 to TRBJ2-7; 11 bases fit TRBD1. The V gene's germline CDR1 is MNHEY and CDR2 SMNVEV (reference sequence). The CDR3 consists of 15 residues. Losses at the gene ends were 2 bases for V and 4 bases for J; bases not matched to a gene: 4. The CDR3 is CASSLRGQGGYEQYV. Here the CDR3 DNA reads TGTGCCAGCAGTTTAAGGGGACAGGGGGGGTACGAGCAGTACGTC.

The chain is built from TRBV12-3 or TRBV12-4 and TRBJ2-2, with TRBD1 identical over 7 bases. V shed 6 bases and J 3 bases; nucleotides not matched to a gene: 7. This CDR3 has 15 amino acids. The DNA for the CDR3 is TGTGCCAGCAGCCCATCCACAGGGGACACCGGGGAGCTGTTTTTT. Protein: CASSPSTGDTGELFF.

This rearrangement joins TRBV12-3 or TRBV12-4 to TRBJ1-2; 9 nucleotides align to TRBD1. CDR3 size: 15 residues. The ends lost 3 bases at V and 5 bases at J; junction bases unmatched: 7. The DNA of the CDR3 is TGTGCCAGCAGTTTGGACAGGGGTGGAAATTATGGCTACACCTTC. This gives the protein CASSLDRGGNYGYTF.

This chain connects TRBV12-3 or TRBV12-4 to TRBJ1-2, with unresolved D. Trimming took 4 bases from V and 0 from J, leaving 12 bases between them. This CDR3 has 15 residues. The DNA of the CDR3 is TGTGCCAGCAGTTCCTTTCTACAAGCTAACTATGGCTACACCTTC. It encodes CASSSFLQANYGYTF.

This clonotype came up many times. The CDR3 bases are TGCAGTCTTGTGCTCCCGGGACTAGCGGGAGGTTCCTCCTACAATGAGCAGTTCTTC. Translating gives CSLVLPGLAGGSSYNEQFF. The chain has TRBV20-1 and TRBJ2-1; TRBD2 aligns across 15 bases. This CDR3 comprises 19 residues. The V and J ends lost 8 bases and 0 bases, in that order; junction bases with no gene match: 14. Germline V gene sequence: CDR1 DFQATT, CDR2 SNEGSKA (reference sequence).

This sequence joins TRBV7-6 and TRBJ2-2, with unresolved D. CDR3 length: 15 residues. The ends were cut back, 0 bases at V and 7 bases at J, with 12 bases in the middle. Looked up from germline, CDR1 is SGHVS and CDR2 is FNYEAQ. The CDR3 DNA reads TGTGCCAGCAGCTTAGCGGTCTCGGGCCACGGGGAGCTGTTTTTT. Translating gives CASSLAVSGHGELFF.

On this clonotype: At one end the junction does not follow the germline gene, possibly because of a read error. The rearrangement links TRBV4-2 to TRBJ2-2; 13 nucleotides line up with TRBD2. The germline V gene has CDR1 LGHNA and CDR2 YNFKEQ. The CDR3 loop spans 19 amino acids. CDR3 DNA: TGTGCCAGCAGCCAGGTGCAACTAGCGGGAGGGCCGAACATCGGGGAGCTGTTTTTT. Its protein product is CASSQVQLAGGPNIGELFF.

This rearrangement joins TRBV20-1 to TRBJ1-4; 7 nucleotides agree with TRBD1. Germline V gene lookup returns CDR1 DFQATT and CDR2 SNEGSKA (reference sequence). CDR3 length equals 14 residues. With 4 bases clipped from V and 8 bases from J, the junction kept 10 bases outside the gene matches. CDR3 residues: CSATPGGPDEKLFF. The CDR3 DNA reads TGCAGTGCTACTCCAGGGGGTCCGGACGAAAAACTGTTTTTT.

This clonotype was seen just once. This chain links TRBV7-2 with TRBJ2-3, with 8 bases identical to TRBD1. V was clipped by 5 bases and J by 8 bases; unmatched bases: 27. Germline V gene data show CDR1 as SGHTA and CDR2 as FQGNSA. The CDR3 loop spans 20 amino acids. The CDR3 here is CASSPKPRQGRIATLGTQYF. The CDR3 nucleotides read TGTGCCAGCAGCCCAAAGCCCCGACAGGGGCGTATAGCCACCCTCGGTACGCAGTATTTT.

This clonotype was seen a handful of times. This sequence joins TRBV27 and TRBJ2-5; 9 positions match TRBD2. The junction had 15 bases not matched to a gene; V was cut back by 8 bases and J by 5 bases. From germline, CDR1 is MNHEY and CDR2 SMNVEV (reference sequence). The CDR3 has 16 residues. The CDR3 nucleotides are TGTGCCAGCTCCGCGGTAGGCGGGAGGGCCGGGGAGACCCAGTACTTC. The encoded protein is CASSAVGGRAGETQYF.

There are many counts of this clonotype. The chain combines TRBV11-2 with TRBJ2-4; 15 bases line up with TRBD2. Looked up from germline, CDR1 is SGHAT and CDR2 is FQNNGV. The V and J ends lost 5 bases and 0 bases, in that order; junction bases with no gene match: 14. The CDR3 length is 21 residues. The CDR3, as DNA: TGTGCCAGCAGCCCGCGGACTAGCGGGAGGGCCTGGTCATTAGCCAAAAACATTCAGTACTTC. Encoded protein: CASSPRTSGRAWSLAKNIQYF.

This chain uses TRBV12-3 or TRBV12-4 with TRBJ2-1; 7 bases are shared with TRBD2. The V gene end was trimmed by 2 bases and the J gene end by 5 bases; junction bases not matched to a gene: 0. CDR3 size: 13 residues. DNA of the CDR3: TGTGCCAGCAGTTTACTAGCGGACAATGAGCAGTTCTTC. Protein: CASSLLADNEQFF.

The J gene is TRBJ2-1, the V gene TRBV3-1, with 9 bases that match TRBD2. The CDR3 contains 14 residues. V was clipped by 6 bases and J by 7 bases; unmatched bases: 7. Germline CDR1 and CDR2: LGHDT and YNNKEL (reference sequence). Here the CDR3 DNA reads TGTGCCAGCAGACCCAGGCGGGGGGGGAATGAGCAGTTCTTC. Translation: CASRPRRGGNEQFF.

This clonotype was counted ten times or more. The rearrangement joins TRBV6-2 or TRBV6-3 to TRBJ2-3; no clear D gene. The germline V gene has CDR1 MNHEY and CDR2 SVGEGT. V gave up 9 bases and J gave up 1 base, with 11 bases separating them. CDR3 length: 13 residues. The CDR3 here is CASVLAGTDTQYF. Here the CDR3 DNA reads TGTGCCAGTGTTTTGGCGGGCACAGATACGCAGTATTTT.